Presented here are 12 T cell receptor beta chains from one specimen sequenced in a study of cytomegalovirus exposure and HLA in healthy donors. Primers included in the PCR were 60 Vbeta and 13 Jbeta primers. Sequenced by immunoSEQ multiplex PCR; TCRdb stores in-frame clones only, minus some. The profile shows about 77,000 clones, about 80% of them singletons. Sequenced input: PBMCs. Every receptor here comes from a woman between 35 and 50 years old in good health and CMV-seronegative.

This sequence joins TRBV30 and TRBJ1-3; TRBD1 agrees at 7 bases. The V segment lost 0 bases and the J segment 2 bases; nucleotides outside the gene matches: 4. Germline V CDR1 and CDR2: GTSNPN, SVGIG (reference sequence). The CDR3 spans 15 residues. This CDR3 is CAWSVPGGTGNTIYF. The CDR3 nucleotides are TGTGCCTGGAGTGTACCAGGGGGAACTGGAAACACCATATATTTT.

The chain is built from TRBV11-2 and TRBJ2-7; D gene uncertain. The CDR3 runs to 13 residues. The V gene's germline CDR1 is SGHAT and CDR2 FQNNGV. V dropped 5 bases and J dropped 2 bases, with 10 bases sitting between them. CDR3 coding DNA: TGTGCCAGCAGCCCTCGAGCCCCCTACGAGCAGTACTTC. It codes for CASSPRAPYEQYF.

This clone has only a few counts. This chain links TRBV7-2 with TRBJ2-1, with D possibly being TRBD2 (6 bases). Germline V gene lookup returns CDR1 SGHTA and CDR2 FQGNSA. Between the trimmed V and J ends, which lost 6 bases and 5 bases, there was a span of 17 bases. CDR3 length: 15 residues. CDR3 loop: CASRLGTSPNNEQFF. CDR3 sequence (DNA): TGTGCCAGCAGACTAGGCACTAGCCCCAACAATGAGCAGTTCTTC.

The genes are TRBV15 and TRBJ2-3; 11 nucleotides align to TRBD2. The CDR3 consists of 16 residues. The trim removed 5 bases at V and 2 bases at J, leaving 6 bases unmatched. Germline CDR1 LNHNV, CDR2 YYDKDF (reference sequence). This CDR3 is CATSLGLAETTDTQYF. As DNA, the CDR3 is TGTGCCACCAGCCTGGGACTAGCGGAGACCACAGATACGCAGTATTTT.

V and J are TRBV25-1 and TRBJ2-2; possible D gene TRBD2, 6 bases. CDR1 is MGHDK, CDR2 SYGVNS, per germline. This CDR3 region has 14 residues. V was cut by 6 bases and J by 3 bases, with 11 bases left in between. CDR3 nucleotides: TGTGCCAGCAGGGGGGGAGGCGACACCGGGGAGCTGTTTTTT. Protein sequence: CASRGGGDTGELFF.

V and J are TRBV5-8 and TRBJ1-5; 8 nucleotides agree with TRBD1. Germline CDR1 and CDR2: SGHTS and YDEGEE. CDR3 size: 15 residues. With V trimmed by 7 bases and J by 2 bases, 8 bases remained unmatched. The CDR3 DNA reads TGTGCCAGCCAGACAGGGGAATGGGGCAATCAGCCCCAGCATTTT. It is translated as CASQTGEWGNQPQHF.

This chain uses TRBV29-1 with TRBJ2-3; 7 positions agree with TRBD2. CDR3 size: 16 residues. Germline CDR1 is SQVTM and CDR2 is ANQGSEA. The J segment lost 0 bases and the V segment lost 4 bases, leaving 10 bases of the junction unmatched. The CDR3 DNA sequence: TGCAGCGTTGTGGGAGTAGCGGGCGCTAGCACAGATACGCAGTATTTT. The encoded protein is CSVVGVAGASTDTQYF.

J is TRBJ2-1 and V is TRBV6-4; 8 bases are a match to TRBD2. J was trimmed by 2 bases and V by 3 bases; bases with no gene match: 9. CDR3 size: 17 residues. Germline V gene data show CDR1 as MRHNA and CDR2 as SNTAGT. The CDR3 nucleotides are TGTGCCAGCAGTGAGTCGGTCGGGAGGGCCACCTACAATGAGCAGTTCTTC. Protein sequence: CASSESVGRATYNEQFF.

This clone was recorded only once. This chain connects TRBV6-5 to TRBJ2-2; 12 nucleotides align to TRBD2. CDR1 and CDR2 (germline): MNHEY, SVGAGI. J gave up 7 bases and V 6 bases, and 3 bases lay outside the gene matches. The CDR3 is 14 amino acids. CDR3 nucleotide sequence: TGTGCCAGCAGGCTAGCGGGAGGGATCGGGGAGCTGTTTTTT. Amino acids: CASRLAGGIGELFF.

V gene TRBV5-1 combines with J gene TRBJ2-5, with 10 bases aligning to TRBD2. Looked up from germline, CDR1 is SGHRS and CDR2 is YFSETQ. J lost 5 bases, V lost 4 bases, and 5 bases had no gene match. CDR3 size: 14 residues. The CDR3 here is CASSEGLATETQYF. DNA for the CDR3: TGCGCCAGCAGCGAGGGACTAGCGACTGAGACCCAGTACTTC.

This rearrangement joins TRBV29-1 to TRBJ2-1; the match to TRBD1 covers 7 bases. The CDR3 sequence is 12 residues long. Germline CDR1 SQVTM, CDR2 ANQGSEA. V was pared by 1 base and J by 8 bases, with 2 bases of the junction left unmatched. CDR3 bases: TGCAGCGTTGAAGGACAGGGCGATGAGCAGTTCTTC. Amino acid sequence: CSVEGQGDEQFF.

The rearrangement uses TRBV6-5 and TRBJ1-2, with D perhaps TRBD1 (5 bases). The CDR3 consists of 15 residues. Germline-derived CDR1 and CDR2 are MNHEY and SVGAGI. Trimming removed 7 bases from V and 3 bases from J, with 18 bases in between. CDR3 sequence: CASTNGGRSYYGYTF. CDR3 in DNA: TGTGCCAGCACGAACGGGGGGAGATCTTACTATGGCTACACCTTC.